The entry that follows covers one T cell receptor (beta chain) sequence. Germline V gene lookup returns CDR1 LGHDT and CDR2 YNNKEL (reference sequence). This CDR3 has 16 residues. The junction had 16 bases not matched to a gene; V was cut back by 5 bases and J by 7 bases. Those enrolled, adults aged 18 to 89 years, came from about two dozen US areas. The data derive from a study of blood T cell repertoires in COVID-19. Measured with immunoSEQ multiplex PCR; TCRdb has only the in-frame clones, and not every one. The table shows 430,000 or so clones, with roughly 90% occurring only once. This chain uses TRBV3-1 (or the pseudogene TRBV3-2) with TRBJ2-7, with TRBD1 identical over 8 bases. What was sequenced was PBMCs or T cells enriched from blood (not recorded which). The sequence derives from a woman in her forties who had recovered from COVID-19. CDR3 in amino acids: CASSEGDGTGFGEQYF. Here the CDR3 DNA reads TGTGCCAGCAGCGAAGGGGATGGGACAGGCTTTGGGGAGCAGTACTTC.